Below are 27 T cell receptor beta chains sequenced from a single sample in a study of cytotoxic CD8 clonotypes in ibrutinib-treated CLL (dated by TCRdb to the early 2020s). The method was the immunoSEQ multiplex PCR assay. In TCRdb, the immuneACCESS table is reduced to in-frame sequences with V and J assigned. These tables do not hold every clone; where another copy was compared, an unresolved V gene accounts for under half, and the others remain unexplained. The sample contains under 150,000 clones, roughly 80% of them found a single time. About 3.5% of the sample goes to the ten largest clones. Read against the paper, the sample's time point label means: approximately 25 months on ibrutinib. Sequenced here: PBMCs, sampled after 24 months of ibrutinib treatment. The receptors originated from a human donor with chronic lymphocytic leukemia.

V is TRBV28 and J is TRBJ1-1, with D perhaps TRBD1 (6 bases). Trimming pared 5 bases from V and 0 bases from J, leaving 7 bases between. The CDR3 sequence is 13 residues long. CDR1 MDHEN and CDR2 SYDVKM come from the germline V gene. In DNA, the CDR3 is TGTGCCAGCAGTCGGGGGCTGAACACTGAAGCTTTCTTT. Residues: CASSRGLNTEAFF.

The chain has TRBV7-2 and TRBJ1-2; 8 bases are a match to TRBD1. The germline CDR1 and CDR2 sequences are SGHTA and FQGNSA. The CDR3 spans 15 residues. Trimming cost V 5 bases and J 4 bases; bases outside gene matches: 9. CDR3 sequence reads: CASSTSTGVIYGYTF. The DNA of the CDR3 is TGTGCCAGCAGCACATCGACAGGGGTTATCTATGGCTACACCTTC.

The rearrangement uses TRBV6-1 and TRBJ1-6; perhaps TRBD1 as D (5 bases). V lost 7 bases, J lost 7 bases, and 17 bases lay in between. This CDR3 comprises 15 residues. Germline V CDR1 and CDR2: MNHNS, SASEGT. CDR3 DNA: TGTGCCAGCACATCACACTCTGGGGCGAATTCACCCCTCCACTTT. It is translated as CASTSHSGANSPLHF.

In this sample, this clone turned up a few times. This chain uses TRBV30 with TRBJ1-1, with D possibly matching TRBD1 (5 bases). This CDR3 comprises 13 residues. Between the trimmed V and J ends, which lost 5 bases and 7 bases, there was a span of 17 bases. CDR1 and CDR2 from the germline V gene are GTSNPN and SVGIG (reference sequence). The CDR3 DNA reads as TGTGCCTGGTGGGACCTACCTGGAGGTGAAGCTTTCTTT. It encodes CAWWDLPGGEAFF. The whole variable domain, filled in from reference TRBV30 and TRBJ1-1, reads SQTIHQWPATLVQPVGSPLSLECTVEGTSNPNLYWYRQAAGRGLQLLFYSVGIGQISSEVPQNLSASRPQDRQFILSSKKLLLSDSGFYLCAWWDLPGGEAFFGQGTRLTVV.

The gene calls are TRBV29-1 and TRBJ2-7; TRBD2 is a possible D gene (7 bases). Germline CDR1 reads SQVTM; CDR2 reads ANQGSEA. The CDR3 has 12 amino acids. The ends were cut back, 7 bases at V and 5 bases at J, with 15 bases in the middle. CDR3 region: CSANKGGDEQYF. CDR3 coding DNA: TGCAGCGCCAACAAGGGGGGGGACGAGCAGTACTTC.

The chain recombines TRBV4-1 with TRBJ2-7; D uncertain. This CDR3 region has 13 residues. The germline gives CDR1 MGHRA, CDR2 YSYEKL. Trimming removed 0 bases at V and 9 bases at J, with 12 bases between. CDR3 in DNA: TGCGCCAGCAGCCAAGACCTAGTTCAACGGCAGTACTTC. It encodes CASSQDLVQRQYF.

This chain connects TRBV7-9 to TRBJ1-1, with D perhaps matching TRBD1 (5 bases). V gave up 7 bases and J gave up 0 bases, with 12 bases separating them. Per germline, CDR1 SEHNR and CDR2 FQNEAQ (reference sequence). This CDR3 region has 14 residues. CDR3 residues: CASTLDNVNTEAFF. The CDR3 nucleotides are TGTGCCAGCACCCTGGACAACGTGAACACTGAAGCTTTCTTT.

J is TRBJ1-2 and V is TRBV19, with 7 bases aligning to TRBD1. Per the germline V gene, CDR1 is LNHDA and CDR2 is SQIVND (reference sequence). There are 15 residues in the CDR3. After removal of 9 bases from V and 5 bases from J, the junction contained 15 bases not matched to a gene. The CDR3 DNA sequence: TGTGCCAGCACCAAAAACCGGGACAGCATTTATGGCTACACCTTC. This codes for CASTKNRDSIYGYTF.

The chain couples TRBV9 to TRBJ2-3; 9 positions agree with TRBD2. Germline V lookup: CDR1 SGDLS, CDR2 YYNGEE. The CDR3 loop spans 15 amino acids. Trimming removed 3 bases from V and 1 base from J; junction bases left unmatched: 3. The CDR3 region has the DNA TGTGCCAGCAGCGCTGGCGGGGGGGGCACAGATACGCAGTATTTT. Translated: CASSAGGGGTDTQYF.

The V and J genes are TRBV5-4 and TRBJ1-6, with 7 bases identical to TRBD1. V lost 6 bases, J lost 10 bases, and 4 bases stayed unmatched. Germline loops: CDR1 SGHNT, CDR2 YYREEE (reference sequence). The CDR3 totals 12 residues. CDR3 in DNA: TGTGCCAGCACACAGGGGAACTCACCCCTCCACTTT. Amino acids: CASTQGNSPLHF.

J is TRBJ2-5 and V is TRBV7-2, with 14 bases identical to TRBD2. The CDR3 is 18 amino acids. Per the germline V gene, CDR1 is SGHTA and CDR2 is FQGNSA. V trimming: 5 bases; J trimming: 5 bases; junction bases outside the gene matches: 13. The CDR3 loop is CASSPGTSGGSWHETQYF. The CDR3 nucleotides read TGTGCCAGCAGCCCCGGGACTAGCGGGGGCTCATGGCACGAGACCCAGTACTTC.

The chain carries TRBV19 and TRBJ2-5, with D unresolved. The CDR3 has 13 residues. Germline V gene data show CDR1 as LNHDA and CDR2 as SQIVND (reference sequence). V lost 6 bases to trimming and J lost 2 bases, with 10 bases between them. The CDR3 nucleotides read TGTGCCAGTAGGCTACAGATACAAGAGACCCAGTACTTC. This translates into CASRLQIQETQYF.

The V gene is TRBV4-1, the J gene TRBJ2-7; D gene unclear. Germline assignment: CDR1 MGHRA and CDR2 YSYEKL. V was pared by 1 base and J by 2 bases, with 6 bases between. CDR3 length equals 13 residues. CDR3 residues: CASSQVVAYEQYF. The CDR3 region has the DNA TGCGCCAGCAGCCAAGTTGTGGCCTACGAGCAGTACTTC.

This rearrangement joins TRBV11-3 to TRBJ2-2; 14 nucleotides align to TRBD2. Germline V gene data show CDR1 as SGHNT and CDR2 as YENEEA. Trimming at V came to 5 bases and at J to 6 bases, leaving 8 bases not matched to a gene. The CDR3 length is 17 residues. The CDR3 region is CASSPRTSGGKAGELFF. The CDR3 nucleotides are TGTGCCAGCAGCCCACGGACTAGCGGGGGGAAGGCCGGGGAGCTGTTTTTT.

This CDR3 reads CASSEGLRSNQPQHF. The DNA for the CDR3 is TGTGCCAGCAGTGAGGGACTTCGTAGCAATCAGCCCCAGCATTTT. The rearrangement links TRBV6-1 to TRBJ1-5; D might be TRBD1 (5 bases). V shed 3 bases and J shed 0 bases, with 9 bases lying between them. Germline lookup yields CDR1 MNHNS and CDR2 SASEGT. The CDR3 is 15 amino acids.

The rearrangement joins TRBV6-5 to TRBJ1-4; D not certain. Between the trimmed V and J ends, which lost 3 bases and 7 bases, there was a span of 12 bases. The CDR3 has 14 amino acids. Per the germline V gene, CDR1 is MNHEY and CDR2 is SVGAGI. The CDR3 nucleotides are TGTGCCAGCAGTTATAGTAGGGCCCGTGAAAAACTGTTTTTT. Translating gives CASSYSRAREKLFF.

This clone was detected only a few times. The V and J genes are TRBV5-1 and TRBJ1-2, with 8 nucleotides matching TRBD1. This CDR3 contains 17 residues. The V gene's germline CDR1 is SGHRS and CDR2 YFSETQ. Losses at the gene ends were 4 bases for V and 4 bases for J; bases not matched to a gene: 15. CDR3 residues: CASSTGQGVSEPYGYTF. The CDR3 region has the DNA TGCGCCAGCAGCACCGGACAGGGTGTATCCGAACCCTATGGCTACACCTTC.

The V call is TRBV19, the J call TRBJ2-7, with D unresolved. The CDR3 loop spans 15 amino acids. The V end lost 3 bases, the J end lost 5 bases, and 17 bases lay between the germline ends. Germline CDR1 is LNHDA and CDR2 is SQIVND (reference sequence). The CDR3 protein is CASSMAAALSHEQYF. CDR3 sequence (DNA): TGTGCCAGTAGTATGGCGGCAGCACTTTCCCACGAGCAGTACTTC.

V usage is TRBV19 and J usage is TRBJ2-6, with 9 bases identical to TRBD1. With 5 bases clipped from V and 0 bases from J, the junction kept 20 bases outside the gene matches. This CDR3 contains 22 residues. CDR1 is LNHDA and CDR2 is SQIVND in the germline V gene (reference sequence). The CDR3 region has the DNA TGTGCCAGTAGTCTGGGGACAGGGCTTGGTGGAATCGGACACTCTGGGGCCAACGTCCTGACTTTC. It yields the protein CASSLGTGLGGIGHSGANVLTF.

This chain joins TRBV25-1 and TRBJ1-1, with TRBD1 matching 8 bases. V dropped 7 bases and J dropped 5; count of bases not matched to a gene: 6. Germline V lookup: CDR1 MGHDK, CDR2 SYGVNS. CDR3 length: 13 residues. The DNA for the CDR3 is TGTGCCAGCATGAGGACAGGGATGACTGAAGCTTTCTTT. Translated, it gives CASMRTGMTEAFF.

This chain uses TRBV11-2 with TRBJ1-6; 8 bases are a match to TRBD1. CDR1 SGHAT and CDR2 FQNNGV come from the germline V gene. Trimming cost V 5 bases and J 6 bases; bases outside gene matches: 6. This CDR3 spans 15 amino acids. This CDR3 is CASSRQGMGNSPLHF. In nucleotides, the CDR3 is TGTGCCAGCAGCCGACAGGGGATGGGTAATTCACCCCTCCACTTT.

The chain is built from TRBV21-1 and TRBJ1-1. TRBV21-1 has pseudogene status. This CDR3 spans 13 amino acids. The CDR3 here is CASSHRRDTEAFF. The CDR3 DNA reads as TGTGCCAGCAGCCACCGACGGGACACTGAAGCTTTCTTT.

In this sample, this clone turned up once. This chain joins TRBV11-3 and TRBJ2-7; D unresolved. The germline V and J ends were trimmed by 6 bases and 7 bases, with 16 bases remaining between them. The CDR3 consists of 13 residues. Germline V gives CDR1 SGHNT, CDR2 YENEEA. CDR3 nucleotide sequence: TGTGCCAGCAGTTCTACCCCCTCTGCGGAGCAGTACTTC. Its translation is CASSSTPSAEQYF.

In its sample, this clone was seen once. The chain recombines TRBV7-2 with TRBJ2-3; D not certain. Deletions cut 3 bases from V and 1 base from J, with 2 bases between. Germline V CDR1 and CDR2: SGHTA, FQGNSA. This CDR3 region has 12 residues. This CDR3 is CASSLGTDTQYF. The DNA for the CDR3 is TGTGCCAGCAGCTTGGGCACAGATACGCAGTATTTT.

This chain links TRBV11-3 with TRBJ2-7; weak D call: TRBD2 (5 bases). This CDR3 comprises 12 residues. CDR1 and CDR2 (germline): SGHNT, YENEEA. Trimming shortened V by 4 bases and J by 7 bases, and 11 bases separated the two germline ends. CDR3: CASSSTRGEQYF. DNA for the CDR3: TGTGCCAGCAGCTCAACCCGCGGGGAGCAGTACTTC.

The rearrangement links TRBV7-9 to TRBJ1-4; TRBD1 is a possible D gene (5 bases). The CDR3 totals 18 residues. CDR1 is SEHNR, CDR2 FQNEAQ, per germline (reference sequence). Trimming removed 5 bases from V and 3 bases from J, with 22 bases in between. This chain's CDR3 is CASSQLPGTALSNEKLFF. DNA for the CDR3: TGTGCCAGCAGCCAACTACCCGGGACCGCACTATCTAATGAAAAACTGTTTTTT.

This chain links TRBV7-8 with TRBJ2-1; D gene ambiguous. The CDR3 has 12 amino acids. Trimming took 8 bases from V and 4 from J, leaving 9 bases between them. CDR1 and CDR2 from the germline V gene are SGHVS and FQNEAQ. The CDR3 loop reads CASSSQYNEQFF. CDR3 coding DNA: TGTGCCAGCTCGTCCCAATACAATGAGCAGTTCTTC. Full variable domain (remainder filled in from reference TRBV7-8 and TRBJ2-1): GAGVSQSPRYKVAKRGQDVALRCDPISGHVSLFWYQQALGQGPEFLTYFQNEAQLDKSGLPSDRFFAERPEGSVSTLKIQRTQQEDSAVYLCASSSQYNEQFFGPGTRLTVL.